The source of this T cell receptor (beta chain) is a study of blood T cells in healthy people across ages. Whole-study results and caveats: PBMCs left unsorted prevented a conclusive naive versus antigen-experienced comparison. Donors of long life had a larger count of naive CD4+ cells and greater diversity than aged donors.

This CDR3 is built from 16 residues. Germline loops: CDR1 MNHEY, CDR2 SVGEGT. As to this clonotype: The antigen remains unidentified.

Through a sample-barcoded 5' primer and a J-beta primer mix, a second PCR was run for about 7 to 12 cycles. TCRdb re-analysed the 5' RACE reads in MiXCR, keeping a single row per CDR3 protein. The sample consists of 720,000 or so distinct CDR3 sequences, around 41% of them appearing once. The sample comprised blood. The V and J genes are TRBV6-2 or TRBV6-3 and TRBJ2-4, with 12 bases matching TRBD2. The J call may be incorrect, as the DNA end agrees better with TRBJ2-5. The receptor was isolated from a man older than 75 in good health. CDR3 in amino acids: CASSYPSGGAGETQYF. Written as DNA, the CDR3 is TGTGCCAGCAGTTACCCTAGCGGGGGGGCCGGTGAGACCCAGTACTTC.